This T cell receptor (beta chain) originates from a study of blood T cells in healthy people across ages. With each sample, at least 5 micrograms of total RNA were extracted. Study results and limitations: Age showed a roughly linear inverse relationship with TCR beta diversity per million T cells.

Comments on this clonotype: Its cognate antigen is unknown.

Primed by a sample-barcoded 5' primer and a J-beta primer mix, a second PCR proceeded for about 6 to 11 cycles. Every single cDNA molecule received a tag from a template-switch adaptor with 12 random nucleotides. TCRdb recomputed calls from the 5' RACE reads with MiXCR, one row per CDR3 protein. The table has about 1 million distinct CDR3 sequences, under 30% seen once. CDR1 is MNHEY, CDR2 SMNVEV, per germline (reference sequence). Trimming pared 3 bases from V and 5 bases from J, leaving 13 bases between. This CDR3 is 14 amino acids long. This sample was shared with a second study, whose subject was T cells of mothers and their children. That source notes: Related mother and child pairs showed slightly greater overlap (not significant) than unrelated pairs did.

The receptor's source is a girl aged 2-15 years in good health. The sequencing input was blood. This chain connects TRBV27 to TRBJ2-5; no clear D. Here the CDR3 DNA reads TGTGCCAGCAGTTTGACTTCCACCCAGGAGACCCAGTACTTC. Its protein is CASSLTSTQETQYF.